This T cell receptor (beta chain) was obtained from a study of T cell responses to AZD1222 COVID-19 vaccine. Study results and limitations: Nearly half of spike-specific TCRs reportedly target variant regions that are unmutated in the B.1.351 and B.1.1.7 variants.

There are 16 residues in the CDR3. Germline V gene sequence: CDR1 MDHEN, CDR2 SYDVKM. V trimming: 3 bases; J trimming: 5 bases; junction bases outside the gene matches: 9. Here immunoSEQ multiplex PCR was the method, and the copy in TCRdb shows in-frame clones only, minus some. The sample records more than 75,000 clones, nearly 90% being singletons. This clone is a singleton in its sample. Its antigen is undetermined. The origin of this receptor is an adult in good health. Source: peripheral blood, taken on day 0 of AZD1222 vaccination. The chain links TRBV28 to TRBJ1-4; 7 bases match TRBD1. CDR3 sequence reads: CASSFGSRGGNEKLFF. DNA of the CDR3: TGTGCCAGCAGTTTCGGCTCCAGGGGGGGGAATGAAAAACTGTTTTTT.